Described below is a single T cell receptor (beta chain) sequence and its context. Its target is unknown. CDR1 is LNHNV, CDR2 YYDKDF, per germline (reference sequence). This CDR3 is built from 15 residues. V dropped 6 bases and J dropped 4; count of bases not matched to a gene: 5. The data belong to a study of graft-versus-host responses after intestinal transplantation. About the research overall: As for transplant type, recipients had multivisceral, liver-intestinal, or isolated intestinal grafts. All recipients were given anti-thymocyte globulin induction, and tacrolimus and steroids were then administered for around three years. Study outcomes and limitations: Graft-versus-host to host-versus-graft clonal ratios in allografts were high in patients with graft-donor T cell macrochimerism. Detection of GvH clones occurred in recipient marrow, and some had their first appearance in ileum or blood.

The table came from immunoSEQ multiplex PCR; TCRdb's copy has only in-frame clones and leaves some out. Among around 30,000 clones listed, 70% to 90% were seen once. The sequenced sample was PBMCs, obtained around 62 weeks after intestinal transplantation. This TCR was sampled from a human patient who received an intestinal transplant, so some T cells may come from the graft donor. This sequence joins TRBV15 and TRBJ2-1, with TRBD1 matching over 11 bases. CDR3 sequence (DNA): TGTGCCACCAGTATTGGACAGGGGGCTTACAATGAGCAGTTCTTC. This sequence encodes CATSIGQGAYNEQFF. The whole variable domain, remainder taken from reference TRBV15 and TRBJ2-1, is DAMVIQNPRYQVTQFGKPVTLSCSQTLNHNVMYWYQQKSSQAPKLLFHYYDKDFNNEADTPDNFQSRRPNTSFCFLDIRSPGLGDTAMYLCATSIGQGAYNEQFFGPGTRLTVL.